The 22 T cell receptor beta chains below were found in one sample sequenced in a study of cytomegalovirus exposure and HLA in healthy donors. The study ran its PCR with 60 Vbeta and 13 Jbeta primers. Profiled with immunoSEQ multiplex PCR; TCRdb holds only in-frame clones, not every one. The sample shows 100,000 to 150,000 clones, roughly 80% of them seen only once. The sample taken for sequencing was PBMCs. The receptors stem from a man aged 30-40 years in good health and CMV-seropositive.

This rearrangement joins TRBV27 to TRBJ2-7; 9 bases map to TRBD2. The CDR3 is made up of 11 amino acids. CDR1 and CDR2 (germline): MNHEY, SMNVEV (reference sequence). With 8 bases clipped from V and 7 bases from J, the junction kept 3 bases outside the gene matches. The CDR3 region is CASSSGGEQYF. The DNA of the CDR3 is TGTGCCAGCTCGAGCGGGGGGGAGCAGTACTTC.

The chain is built from TRBV7-6 and TRBJ2-6, with a possible D match to TRBD2 (5 bases). Trimming cost V 3 bases and J 0 bases, with 6 bases left between them. The CDR3 extends over 15 amino acids. CDR1 and CDR2 (germline): SGHVS, FNYEAQ. The CDR3 DNA reads TGTGCCAGCAGCTTGGGGAGCTCTGGGGCCAACGTCCTGACTTTC. Encoded protein: CASSLGSSGANVLTF.

V and J are TRBV29-1 and TRBJ1-2, with 7 bases that match TRBD1. Per the germline V gene, CDR1 is SQVTM and CDR2 is ANQGSEA. This CDR3 has 13 amino acids. Trimming removed 3 bases from V and 4 bases from J; junction bases left unmatched: 5. The CDR3 region has the DNA TGCAGCGTTGACGGGACAGACCCCTATGGCTACACCTTC. This sequence encodes CSVDGTDPYGYTF.

V and J are TRBV9 and TRBJ1-4; D perhaps matches TRBD1 (5 bases). Germline CDR1 is SGDLS and CDR2 is YYNGEE. V was pared by 3 bases and J by 7 bases, with 13 bases between. This CDR3 is built from 14 residues. This CDR3 is CASSARQSGEKLFF. CDR3 sequence (DNA): TGTGCCAGCAGCGCGCGACAGTCGGGTGAAAAACTGTTTTTT. Looking up the rest from reference TRBV9 and TRBJ1-4 gives the full variable domain: DSGVTQTPKHLITATGQRVTLRCSPRSGDLSVYWYQQSLDQGLQFLIQYYNGEERAKGNILERFSAQQFPDLHSELNLSSLELGDSALYFCASSARQSGEKLFFGSGTQLSVL.

The rearrangement joins TRBV28 to TRBJ2-7, with TRBD1 matching 9 bases. CDR3 length: 15 residues. CDR1 is MDHEN and CDR2 is SYDVKM in the germline V gene. Trimming removed 6 bases from V and 7 bases from J; junction bases left unmatched: 13. The CDR3 DNA is TGTGCCAGCAGCCTTCTTGGACAGGGGAGTGGGGAGCAGTACTTC. It encodes CASSLLGQGSGEQYF.

V and J are TRBV6-1 and TRBJ1-1; D perhaps matches TRBD1 (5 bases). V was cut by 8 bases and J by 3 bases, with 16 bases left in between. The CDR3 loop spans 14 amino acids. The germline V gene has CDR1 MNHNS and CDR2 SASEGT. As DNA, the CDR3 is TGTGCCAGCCCCGAAGGCAGGGAGGACACTGAAGCTTTCTTT. Translating it yields CASPEGREDTEAFF.

V gene TRBV27 combines with J gene TRBJ2-7; D may be TRBD2 (5 bases). Trimming stripped 10 bases from V and 0 bases from J, with 7 bases between. This CDR3 has 11 residues. Per germline, CDR1 MNHEY and CDR2 SMNVEV (reference sequence). The CDR3 loop is CAIRGSYEQYF. The CDR3, as DNA: TGTGCCATACGGGGCTCCTACGAGCAGTACTTC.

The chain links TRBV4-1 to TRBJ2-7, with 7 nucleotides matching TRBD2. The V segment lost 2 bases and the J segment 6 bases; nucleotides outside the gene matches: 10. In germline, CDR1 is MGHRA, CDR2 YSYEKL. The CDR3 has 15 amino acids. CDR3 nucleotide sequence: TGCGCCAGCAGCCAACCGGGTAGCGGGCGTTCCGAGCAGTACTTC. Residues: CASSQPGSGRSEQYF.

This clone was observed a few times. The chain has TRBV5-6 and TRBJ2-7, with 9 bases matching TRBD2. This CDR3 contains 18 residues. The germline CDR1 and CDR2 sequences are SGHDT and YYEEEE. With 2 bases clipped from V and 5 bases from J, the junction kept 17 bases outside the gene matches. The CDR3, as DNA: TGTGCCAGCAGCTTTGTGGGGGTGAGGGCGGGAGGGCCCGACGAGCAGTACTTC. Amino acid sequence: CASSFVGVRAGGPDEQYF.

The chain recombines TRBV2 with TRBJ1-2; D is perhaps TRBD1 (5 bases). Germline V gene data show CDR1 as SNHLY and CDR2 as FYNNEI. This CDR3 region has 14 residues. Trimming left V 2 bases short and J 6 bases short, with 13 bases between. The CDR3 loop reads CASSELTVTDGYTF. The CDR3 region has the DNA TGTGCCAGCAGTGAATTGACAGTGACGGATGGCTACACCTTC.

The gene calls are TRBV19 and TRBJ2-7, with 8 bases identical to TRBD1. Trimming cost V 4 bases and J 3 bases; bases outside gene matches: 5. This CDR3 comprises 14 residues. Germline V gene sequence: CDR1 LNHDA, CDR2 SQIVND (reference sequence). In nucleotides, the CDR3 is TGTGCCAGTAGTACAGGACAGGGATTCTACGAGCAGTACTTC. Residues: CASSTGQGFYEQYF.

V is TRBV7-2 and J is TRBJ2-3; D possibly corresponds to TRBD2 (7 bases). Germline CDR1 and CDR2: SGHTA and FQGNSA. V was clipped by 6 bases and J by 0 bases, with 19 bases between them. The CDR3 extends over 17 amino acids. CDR3 protein: CASSSGGGGPSTDTQYF. The CDR3 region has the DNA TGTGCCAGCAGTTCTGGCGGGGGCGGACCTAGCACAGATACGCAGTATTTT.

This clone was seen a single time. The chain recombines TRBV5-4 with TRBJ1-2; 8 bases are a match to TRBD1. This CDR3 has 15 residues. Germline loops: CDR1 SGHNT, CDR2 YYREEE (reference sequence). J gave up 4 bases and V 2 bases, and 7 bases lay outside the gene matches. CDR3 amino acids: CASSFNRGTGYGYTF. CDR3 sequence (DNA): TGTGCCAGCAGCTTTAACAGGGGGACGGGCTATGGCTACACCTTC.

V gene TRBV4-2 combines with J gene TRBJ2-5; 8 bases map to TRBD2. The V gene end was trimmed by 0 bases and the J gene end by 1 base; junction bases not matched to a gene: 10. CDR3 length: 18 residues. The V gene's germline CDR1 is LGHNA and CDR2 YNFKEQ. CDR3 protein: CASSQDPGISGIQETQYF. CDR3 bases: TGTGCCAGCAGCCAAGATCCAGGTATTAGCGGGATCCAAGAGACCCAGTACTTC.

This clone was picked up one time. V and J are TRBV30 and TRBJ2-1; 7 bases agree with TRBD2. V shed 2 bases and J 8 bases; nucleotides not matched to a gene: 9. CDR3 length: 14 residues. Germline V gives CDR1 GTSNPN, CDR2 SVGIG (reference sequence). For the CDR3, the DNA is TGTGCCTGGAGTTTTGGGAGGGCCGTGGATGAGCAGTTCTTC. Protein: CAWSFGRAVDEQFF.

The chain has TRBV6-5 and TRBJ1-4; D is possibly TRBD1 (5 bases). V dropped 5 bases and J dropped 5 bases, with 15 bases sitting between them. This CDR3 is 15 amino acids long. CDR1 is MNHEY and CDR2 is SVGAGI in the germline V gene. The CDR3 nucleotides read TGTGCCAGCAGTAAGATGACAGCCCTAAATGAAAAACTGTTTTTT. This encodes CASSKMTALNEKLFF.

V gene TRBV5-1 combines with J gene TRBJ1-4, with 8 bases identical to TRBD1. Trimming cost V 2 bases and J 6 bases; bases outside gene matches: 9. This CDR3 is 16 amino acids long. CDR1 SGHRS and CDR2 YFSETQ come from the germline V gene. Here the CDR3 DNA reads TGCGCCAGCAGCTTCCACCAGGGGGCTACTGATGAAAAACTGTTTTTT. Protein product: CASSFHQGATDEKLFF.

The chain employs TRBV13 and TRBJ2-5; the match to TRBD2 covers 7 bases. The V gene end was trimmed by 5 bases and the J gene end by 5 bases; junction bases not matched to a gene: 8. This CDR3 has 14 amino acids. Germline CDR1 reads PRHDT; CDR2 reads FYEKMQ (reference sequence). The CDR3 DNA follows: TGTGCCAGCAGCGCTACCGGGGGGAGGGAGACCCAGTACTTC. Encoded protein: CASSATGGRETQYF. Full variable domain (outside the CDR3, taken from reference TRBV13 and TRBJ2-5): AAGVIQSPRHLIKEKRETATLKCYPIPRHDTVYWYQQGPGQDPQFLISFYEKMQSDKGSIPDRFSAQQFSDYHSELNMSSLELGDSALYFCASSATGGRETQYFGPGTRLLVL.

This clone was picked up a small number of times. The chain joins TRBV27 to TRBJ2-7, with D possibly matching TRBD1 (5 bases). The CDR3 has 14 amino acids. Trimming took off 2 bases at V and 2 bases at J, with 10 bases between the two ends. Germline CDR1 reads MNHEY; CDR2 reads SMNVEV (reference sequence). CDR3 sequence (DNA): TGTGCCAGCAGTTTAAGTAGGGGCGCCTACGAGCAGTACTTC. This gives the protein CASSLSRGAYEQYF.

This chain uses TRBV6-6 with TRBJ1-5; no firm D call. The CDR3 is 13 residues long. Trimming took 5 bases from V and 1 from J, leaving 6 bases between them. Germline values: CDR1 MNHNY, CDR2 SVGAGI (reference sequence). The CDR3 here is CASSPMSNQPQHF. Written as DNA, the CDR3 is TGTGCCAGCAGTCCCATGAGCAATCAGCCCCAGCATTTT.

This clone has a handful of counts. This rearrangement joins TRBV19 to TRBJ2-7, with 9 bases identical to TRBD2. CDR3 size: 14 residues. The junction had 9 bases not matched to a gene; V was cut back by 7 bases and J by 5 bases. Germline CDR1 LNHDA, CDR2 SQIVND (reference sequence). DNA for the CDR3: TGTGCCAGTACCCGGTCGGCGGGAGGGCACGAGCAGTACTTC. This gives the protein CASTRSAGGHEQYF. Variable domain in full (rest from reference TRBV19 and TRBJ2-7): DGGITQSPKYLFRKEGQNVTLSCEQNLNHDAMYWYRQDPGQGLRLIYYSQIVNDFQKGDIAEGYSVSREKKESFPLTVTSAQKNPTAFYLCASTRSAGGHEQYFGPGTRLTVT.

The sample holds one count of this clone. The chain combines TRBV9 with TRBJ2-7; perhaps TRBD2 as D (6 bases). The CDR3 has 16 residues. Germline V gives CDR1 SGDLS, CDR2 YYNGEE. The germline V and J ends were trimmed by 2 bases and 2 bases, with 17 bases remaining between them. CDR3 bases: TGTGCCAGCAGCGTTGATCCGGGACTCGACGCCTACGAGCAGTACTTC. Its translation: CASSVDPGLDAYEQYF.